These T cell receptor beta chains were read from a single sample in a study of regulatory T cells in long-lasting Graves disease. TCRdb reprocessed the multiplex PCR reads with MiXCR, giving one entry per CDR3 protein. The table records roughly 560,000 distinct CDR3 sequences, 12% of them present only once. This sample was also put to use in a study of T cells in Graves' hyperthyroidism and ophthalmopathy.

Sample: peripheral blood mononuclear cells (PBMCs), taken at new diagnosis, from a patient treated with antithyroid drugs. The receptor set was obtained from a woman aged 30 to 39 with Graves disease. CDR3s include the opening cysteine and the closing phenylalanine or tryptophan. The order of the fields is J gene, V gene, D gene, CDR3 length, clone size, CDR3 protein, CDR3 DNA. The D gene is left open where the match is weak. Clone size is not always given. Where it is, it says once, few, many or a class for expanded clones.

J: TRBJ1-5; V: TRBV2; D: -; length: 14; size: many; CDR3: CASSDAGDFQPQHF; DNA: TGTGCCAGCAGTGATGCGGGGGACTTTCAGCCCCAGCATTTT
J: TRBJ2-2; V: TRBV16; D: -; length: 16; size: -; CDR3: CASSQVYTPNTGELFF; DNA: TGTGCCAGCAGCCAAGTGTACACCCCGAACACCGGGGAGCTGTTTTTT
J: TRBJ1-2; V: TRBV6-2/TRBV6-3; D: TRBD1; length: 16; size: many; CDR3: CASSAGQGSLNYGYTF; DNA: TGTGCCAGCAGTGCCGGACAGGGAAGCCTTAACTATGGCTACACCTTC
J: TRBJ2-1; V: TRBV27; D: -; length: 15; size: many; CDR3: CASSSPDYPYNEQFF; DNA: TGTGCCAGCAGTTCGCCGGACTATCCCTACAATGAGCAGTTCTTC
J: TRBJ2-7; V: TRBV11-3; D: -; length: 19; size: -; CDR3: CASSLDLAPRKGPWDEQYF; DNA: TGTGCCAGCAGCTTAGATCTTGCCCCCCGTAAGGGGCCATGGGACGAGCAGTACTTC
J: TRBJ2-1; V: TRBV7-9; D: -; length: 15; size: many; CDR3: CASSFGISSYNEQFF; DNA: TGTGCCAGCAGCTTCGGCATAAGCTCCTACAATGAGCAGTTCTTC
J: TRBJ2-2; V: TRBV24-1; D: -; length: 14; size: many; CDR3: CATRPNANTGELFF; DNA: TGTGCCACCAGACCGAACGCGAACACCGGGGAGCTGTTTTTT
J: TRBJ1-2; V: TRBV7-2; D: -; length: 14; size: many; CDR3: CASSSMTPDYGYTF; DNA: TGTGCCAGCAGCTCGATGACACCCGACTATGGCTACACCTTC
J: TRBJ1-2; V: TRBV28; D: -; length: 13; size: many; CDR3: CASSFGPFYGYTF; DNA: TGTGCCAGCAGTTTTGGACCCTTCTATGGCTACACCTTC
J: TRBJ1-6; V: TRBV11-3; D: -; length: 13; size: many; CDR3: CASSSRGNSPLHF; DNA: TGTGCCAGCAGCTCCAGGGGTAATTCACCCCTCCACTTT
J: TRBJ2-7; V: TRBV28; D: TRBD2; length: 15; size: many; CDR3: CASSLGTSDSYEQYF; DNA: TGTGCCAGCAGTTTGGGTACTAGCGATTCCTACGAGCAGTACTTC
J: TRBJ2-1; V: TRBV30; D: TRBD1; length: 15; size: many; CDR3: CAWSVTGGARSEQFF; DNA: TGTGCCTGGAGTGTAACAGGGGGCGCGAGGAGTGAGCAGTTCTTC
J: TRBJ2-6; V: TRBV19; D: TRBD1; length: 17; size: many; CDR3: CASIRRQGVSGANVLTF; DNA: TGTGCCAGTATTAGGCGACAGGGAGTCTCTGGGGCCAACGTCCTGACTTTC
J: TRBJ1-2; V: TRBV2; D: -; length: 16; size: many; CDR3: CASSGPATESFYGYTF; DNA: TGTGCCAGCAGTGGCCCGGCGACAGAAAGTTTCTATGGCTACACCTTC
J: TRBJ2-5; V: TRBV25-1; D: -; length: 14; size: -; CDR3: CASSDFTGIETQYF; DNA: TGTGCCAGCAGTGACTTCACAGGTATTGAGACCCAGTACTTC
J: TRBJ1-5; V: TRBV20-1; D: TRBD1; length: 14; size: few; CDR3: CSAQGQATNQPQHF; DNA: TGCAGTGCTCAAGGACAGGCCACGAATCAGCCCCAGCATTTT
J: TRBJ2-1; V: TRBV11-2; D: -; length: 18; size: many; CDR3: CASSPRSHTQSSYNEQFF; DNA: TGTGCCAGCAGCCCGCGGTCCCATACACAGAGCTCCTACAATGAGCAGTTCTTC
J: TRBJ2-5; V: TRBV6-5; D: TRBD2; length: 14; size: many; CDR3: CASSYMAGGETQYF; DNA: TGTGCCAGCAGTTATATGGCGGGAGGGGAGACCCAGTACTTC
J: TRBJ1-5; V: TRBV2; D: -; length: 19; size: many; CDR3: CASGGGDKGSLDSNQPQHF; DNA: TGTGCCAGCGGTGGGGGGGACAAGGGGTCCCTCGACAGCAATCAGCCCCAGCATTTT
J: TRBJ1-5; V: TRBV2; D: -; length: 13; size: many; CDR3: CATGWDSNQPQHF; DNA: TGTGCCACCGGTTGGGATAGCAATCAGCCCCAGCATTTT
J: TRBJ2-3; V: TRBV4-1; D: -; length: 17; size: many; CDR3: CASSPGSRRTRTDTQYF; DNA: TGCGCCAGCAGCCCCGGTTCGAGACGGACAAGGACAGATACGCAGTATTTT
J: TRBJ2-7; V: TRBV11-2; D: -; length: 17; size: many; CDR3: CASSSKGDSHPTNEQYF; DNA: TGTGCCAGCAGCTCAAAGGGGGACTCCCACCCTACCAACGAGCAGTACTTC
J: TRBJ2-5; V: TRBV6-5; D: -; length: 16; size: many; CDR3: CASSSPGTTPKETQYF; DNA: TGTGCCAGCAGTTCCCCCGGGACAACCCCAAAAGAGACCCAGTACTTC